This T cell receptor (beta chain) was captured by sequencing in a study of spatial heterogeneity in lung cancer (dated by TCRdb to the late 2010s). The study in broad terms: Beta-chain transcripts were consistently detected in greater numbers than alpha-chain transcripts, which likely reflects a higher abundance of beta-chain transcripts. In tumor regions, TCR transcript counts showed a strong correlation with a T cell transcriptional module score from matched bulk RNA-seq. In the raw uncorrected reads, each unique combination of TCR and UMI appeared on average more than ten times. In non-small cell lung cancer, the study made a quantitative comparison of TCR alpha and beta repertoires among multiple tumor regions, matched nontumor lung and blood. TCR repertoire features were related to nonsynonymous mutation counts determined by whole-exome sequencing of tumor tissue. Both alpha and beta chains were TCR-sequenced in samples taken at surgery, namely 220 tumor regions, 61 to 65 matched nontumor lung samples and around 53 PBMC samples.

According to the study, the label for this sample's time point signals: sample taken at primary tumor resection. Donors were some 70 patients with early-stage, untreated non-small cell lung cancer from the lung TRACERx cohort. Whole RNA extracted from tumor and nontumor lung tissue, or from cryopreserved PBMC samples, was used for TCR sequencing without cell sorting. Patients were selected for TCR sequencing only if sufficient RNA was available from at least two tumor regions. Before selection, tumor and adjacent nontumor lung specimens were reviewed by a lung pathologist. This clonotype was recorded many times. Its specific antigen is unknown. No clone much larger than this one lies a single base away; base qualities are absent. Study-wide conclusions, independent of this receptor: Confirming at a functional level the hypothesis that regional TCRs recognize regional mutations was considered to require additional single-cell paired TCR alpha and beta sequencing. Counts of ubiquitous and regional expanded TCRs were found to correlate with counts of ubiquitous and regional nonsynonymous mutations, respectively. The number of expanded intratumoral alpha and beta TCRs correlated with the tumor nonsynonymous mutation count. TCR-seq was estimated to cover only 6.5% to 9% of tumor T cells for alpha chains and about 13% for beta chains.

To prepare the library, 5' RACE was applied. TCRdb lists the instrument as NextSeq 500. To allow correction of PCR and sequencing errors, the TCR library protocol tagged every TCR cDNA molecule with a unique molecular identifier. The original pipeline was this. Decombinator tools were used for TCR identification, UMI-based error correction and CDR3 extraction. TCRs above a frequency of 2 per 1,000, corresponding to the top 1% of the tumor frequency distribution, were defined as expanded. Expanded tumor TCRs were classed as regional if statistically deemed absent (corrected P<0.05) from at least one tumor region, otherwise ubiquitous. Renyi diversity was calculated using the R vegan package after each repertoire was subsampled 100 times to 5,000 TCRs. CDR3 similarity networks were built from amino acid triplet string-kernel similarity, with CDR3s being connected when pairwise similarity was above 0.82. TCRdb ran its own pipeline on the public reads, namely fastp trimming at Q25 and MiXCR clone calling, and kept in-frame beta chains. Each entry is one CDR3 protein sequence, shown with its most common DNA and genes. TCRdb's processing, not the authors' own work, is the source of the V and J calls. The sample profile shows some 13,000 distinct CDR3 sequences; over 3% of them were found once. The ten largest clones take up 8% to 9% of the sample.

Between the V and J ends, shortened by 9 bases and 6 bases respectively, the junction contains 18 bases. The germline V gene encodes CDR1 MGHDK and CDR2 SYGVNS. The CDR3 covers 14 residues, taking in both the cysteine and the phenylalanine. The entry retains the CDR3 DNA only, 42 bases that are in frame from base 1. The source is a male donor with early-stage non-small cell lung cancer. This specimen was lung tumor tissue, taken at surgery. The rearranged chain carries TRBV25-1 and TRBJ1-5; TRBD1 might be the D gene, on 6 matching bases. The CDR3 here reads CASATGGAGQPQHF. The nucleotide sequence is given as TGTGCCAGTGCAACGGGGGGGGCTGGTCAGCCCCAGCATTTT.